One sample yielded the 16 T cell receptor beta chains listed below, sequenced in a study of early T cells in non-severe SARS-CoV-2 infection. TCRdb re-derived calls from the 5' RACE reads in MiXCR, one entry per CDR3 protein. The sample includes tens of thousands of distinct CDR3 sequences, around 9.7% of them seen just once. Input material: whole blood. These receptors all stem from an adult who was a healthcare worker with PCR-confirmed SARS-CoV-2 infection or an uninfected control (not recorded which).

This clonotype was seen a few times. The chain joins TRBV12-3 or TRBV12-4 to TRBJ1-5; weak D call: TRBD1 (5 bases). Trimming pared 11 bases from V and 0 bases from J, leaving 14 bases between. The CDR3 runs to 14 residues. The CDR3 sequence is CAVGGGYSNQPQHF. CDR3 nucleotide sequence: TGTGCCGTCGGGGGGGGATATAGCAATCAGCCCCAGCATTTT.

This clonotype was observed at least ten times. The CDR3 sequence is CARPQMDRSNTEAFF. The CDR3, as DNA: TGTGCCAGACCCCAGATGGACAGGTCGAACACTGAAGCTTTCTTT. The V call is TRBV27, the J call TRBJ1-1; TRBD1 matches 7 bases. The CDR3 is 15 amino acids. V lost 9 bases, J lost 1 base, and 11 bases stayed unmatched. The germline CDR1 and CDR2 sequences are MNHEY and SMNVEV (reference sequence).

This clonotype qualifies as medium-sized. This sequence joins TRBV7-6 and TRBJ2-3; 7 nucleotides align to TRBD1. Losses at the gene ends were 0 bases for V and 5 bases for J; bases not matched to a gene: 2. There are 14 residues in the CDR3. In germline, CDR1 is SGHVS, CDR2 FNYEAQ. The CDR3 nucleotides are TGTGCCAGCAGCTTAGCAGGGGGCGTAGATACGCAGTATTTT. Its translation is CASSLAGGVDTQYF. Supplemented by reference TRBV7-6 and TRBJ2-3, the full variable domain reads GAGVSQSPRYKVTKRGQDVALRCDPISGHVSLYWYRQALGQGPEFLTYFNYEAQQDKSGLPNDRFSAERPEGSISTLTIQRTEQRDSAMYRCASSLAGGVDTQYFGPGTRLTVL.

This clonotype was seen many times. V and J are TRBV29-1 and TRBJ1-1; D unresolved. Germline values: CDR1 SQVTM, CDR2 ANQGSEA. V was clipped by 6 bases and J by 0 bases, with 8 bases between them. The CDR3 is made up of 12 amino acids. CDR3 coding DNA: TGCAGCGTGAAAGGAGTGAACACTGAAGCTTTCTTT. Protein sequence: CSVKGVNTEAFF.

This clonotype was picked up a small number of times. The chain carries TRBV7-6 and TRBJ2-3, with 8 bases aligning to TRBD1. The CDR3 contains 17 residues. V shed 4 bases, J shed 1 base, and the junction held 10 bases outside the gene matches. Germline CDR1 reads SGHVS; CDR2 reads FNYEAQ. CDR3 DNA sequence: TGTGCCAGCAGCTCCCGTGACAGGGGACGGGGCACAGATACGCAGTATTTT. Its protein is CASSSRDRGRGTDTQYF.

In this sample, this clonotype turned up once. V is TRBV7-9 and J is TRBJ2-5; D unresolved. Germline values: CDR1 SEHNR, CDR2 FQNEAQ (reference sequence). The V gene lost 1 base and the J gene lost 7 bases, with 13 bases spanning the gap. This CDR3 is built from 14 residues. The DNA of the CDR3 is TGTGCCAGCAGCTTAGACCCGGGTCGCCGGACCCAGTACTTC. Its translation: CASSLDPGRRTQYF.

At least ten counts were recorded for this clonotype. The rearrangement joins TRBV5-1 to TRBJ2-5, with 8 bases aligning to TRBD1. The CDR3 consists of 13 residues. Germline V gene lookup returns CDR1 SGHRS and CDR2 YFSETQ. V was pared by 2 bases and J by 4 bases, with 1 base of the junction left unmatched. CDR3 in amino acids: CASSFTGGETQYF. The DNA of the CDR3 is TGCGCCAGCAGCTTTACAGGGGGAGAGACCCAGTACTTC.

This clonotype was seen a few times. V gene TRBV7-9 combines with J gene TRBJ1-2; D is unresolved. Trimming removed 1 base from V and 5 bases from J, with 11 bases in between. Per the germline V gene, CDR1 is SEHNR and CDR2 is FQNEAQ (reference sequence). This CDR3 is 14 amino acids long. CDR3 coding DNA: TGTGCCAGCAGCTTAGATGCGGGTATTTATGGCTACACCTTC. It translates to CASSLDAGIYGYTF.

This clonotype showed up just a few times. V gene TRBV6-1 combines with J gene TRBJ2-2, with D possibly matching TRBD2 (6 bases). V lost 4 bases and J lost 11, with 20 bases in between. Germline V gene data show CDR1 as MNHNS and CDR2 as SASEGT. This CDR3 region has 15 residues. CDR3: CASSGGVGEAGELFF. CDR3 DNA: TGTGCCAGCAGTGGGGGGGTTGGTGAAGCGGGCGAGCTGTTTTTT.

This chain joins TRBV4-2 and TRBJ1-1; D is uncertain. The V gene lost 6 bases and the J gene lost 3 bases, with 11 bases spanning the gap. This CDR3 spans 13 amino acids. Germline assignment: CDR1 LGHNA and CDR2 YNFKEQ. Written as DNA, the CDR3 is TGTGCCAGCAGTGAGGACGGCTACACTGAAGCTTTCTTT. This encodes CASSEDGYTEAFF.

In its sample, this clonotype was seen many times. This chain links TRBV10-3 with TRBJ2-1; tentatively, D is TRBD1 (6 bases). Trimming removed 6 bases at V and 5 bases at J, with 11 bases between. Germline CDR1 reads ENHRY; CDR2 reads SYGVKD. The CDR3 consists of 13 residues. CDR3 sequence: CAIRPDSNNEQFF. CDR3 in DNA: TGTGCCATCAGGCCGGACAGTAACAATGAGCAGTTCTTC.

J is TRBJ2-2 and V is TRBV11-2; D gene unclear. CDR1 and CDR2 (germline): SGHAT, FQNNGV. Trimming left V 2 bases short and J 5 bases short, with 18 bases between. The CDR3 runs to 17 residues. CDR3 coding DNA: TGTGCCAGCAGCTTAAGGGTTCGGCTATCATCGACCGGGGAGCTGTTTTTT. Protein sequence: CASSLRVRLSSTGELFF.

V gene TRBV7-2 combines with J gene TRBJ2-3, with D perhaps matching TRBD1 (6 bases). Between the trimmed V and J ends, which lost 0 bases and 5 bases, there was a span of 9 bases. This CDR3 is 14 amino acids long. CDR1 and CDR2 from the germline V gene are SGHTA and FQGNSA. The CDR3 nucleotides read TGTGCCAGCAGCTTAGCCGCAGGGGAAGATACGCAGTATTTT. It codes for CASSLAAGEDTQYF.

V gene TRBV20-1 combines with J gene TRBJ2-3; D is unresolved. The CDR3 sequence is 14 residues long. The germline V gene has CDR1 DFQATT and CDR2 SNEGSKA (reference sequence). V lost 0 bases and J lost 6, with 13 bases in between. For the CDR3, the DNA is TGCAGTGCTAGAGATCATCCTTTCCTGGATACGCAGTATTTT. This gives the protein CSARDHPFLDTQYF.

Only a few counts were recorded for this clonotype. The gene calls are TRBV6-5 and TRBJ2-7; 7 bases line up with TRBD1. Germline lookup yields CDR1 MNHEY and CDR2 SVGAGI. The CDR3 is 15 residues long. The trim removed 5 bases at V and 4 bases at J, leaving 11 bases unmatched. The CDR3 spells CASSRVGTADYEQYF. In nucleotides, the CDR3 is TGTGCCAGCAGTCGGGTAGGGACAGCCGATTACGAGCAGTACTTC.

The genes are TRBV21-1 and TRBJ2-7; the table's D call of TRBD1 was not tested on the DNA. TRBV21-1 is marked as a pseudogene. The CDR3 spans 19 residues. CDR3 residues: CASSPPCGDNSPASYEQYF. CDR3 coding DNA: TGTGCCAGCAGCCCTCCCTGTGGGGACAACTCTCCGGCATCCTACGAGCAGTACTTC.